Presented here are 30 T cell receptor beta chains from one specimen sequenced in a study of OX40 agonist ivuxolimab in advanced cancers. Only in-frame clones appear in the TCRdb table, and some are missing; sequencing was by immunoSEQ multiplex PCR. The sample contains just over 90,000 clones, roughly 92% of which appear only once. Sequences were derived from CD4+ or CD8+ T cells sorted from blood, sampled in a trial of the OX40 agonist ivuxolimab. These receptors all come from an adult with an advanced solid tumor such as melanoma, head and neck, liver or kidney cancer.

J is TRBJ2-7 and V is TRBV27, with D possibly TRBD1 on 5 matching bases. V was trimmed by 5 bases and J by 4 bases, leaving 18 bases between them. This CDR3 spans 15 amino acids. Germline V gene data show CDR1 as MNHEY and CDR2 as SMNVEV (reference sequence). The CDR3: CASSATLRGTYEQYF. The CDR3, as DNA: TGTGCCAGCAGTGCCACCCTAAGGGGTACTTACGAGCAGTACTTC.

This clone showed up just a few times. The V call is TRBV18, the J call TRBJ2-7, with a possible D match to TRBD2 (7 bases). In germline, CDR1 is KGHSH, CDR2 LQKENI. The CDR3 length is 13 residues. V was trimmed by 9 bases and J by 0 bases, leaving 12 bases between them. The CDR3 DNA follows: TGTGCCAGTCGCGGGGGACACTCCTACGAGCAGTACTTC. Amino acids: CASRGGHSYEQYF. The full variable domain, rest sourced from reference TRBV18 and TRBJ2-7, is NAGVMQNPRHLVRRRGQEARLRCSPMKGHSHVYWYRQLPEEGLKFMVYLQKENIIDESGMPKERFSAEFPKEGPSILRIQQVVRGDSAAYFCASRGGHSYEQYFGPGTRLTVT.

The CDR3 loop reads CASSLDRQYNYGYTF. The CDR3 DNA is TGTGCCAGCAGCTTGGACAGACAATATAACTATGGCTACACCTTC. The genes are TRBV11-2 and TRBJ1-2, with D tentatively TRBD1 (6 bases). Germline CDR1 and CDR2: SGHAT and FQNNGV. V was pared by 3 bases and J by 1 base, with 12 bases between. The CDR3 sequence is 15 residues long.

This chain's CDR3 is CASSEKGFADTQYF. The CDR3 DNA reads as TGTGCCAGCAGTGAAAAAGGGTTCGCAGATACGCAGTATTTT. The chain recombines TRBV6-1 with TRBJ2-3; D not certain. Germline CDR1 is MNHNS and CDR2 is SASEGT. The CDR3 extends over 14 amino acids. Trimming cost V 2 bases and J 4 bases, with 10 bases left between them.

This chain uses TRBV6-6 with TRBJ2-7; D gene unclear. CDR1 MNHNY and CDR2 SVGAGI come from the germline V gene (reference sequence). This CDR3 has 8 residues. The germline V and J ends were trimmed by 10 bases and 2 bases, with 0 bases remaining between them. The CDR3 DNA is TGTGCCACCTACGAGCAGTACTTC. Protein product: CATYEQYF.

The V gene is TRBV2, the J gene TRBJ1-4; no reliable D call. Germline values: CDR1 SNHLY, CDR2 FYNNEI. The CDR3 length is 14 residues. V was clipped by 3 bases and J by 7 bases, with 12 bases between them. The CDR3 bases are TGTGCCAGCAGTGAGGGAGGATCAGGTGAAAAACTGTTTTTT. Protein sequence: CASSEGGSGEKLFF.

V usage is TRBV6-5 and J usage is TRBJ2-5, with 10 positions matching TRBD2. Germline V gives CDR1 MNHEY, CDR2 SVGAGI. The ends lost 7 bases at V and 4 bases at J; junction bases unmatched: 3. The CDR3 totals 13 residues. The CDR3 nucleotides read TGTGCCAGCACCTCTAGCGGGGGAGAGACCCAGTACTTC. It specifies CASTSSGGETQYF.

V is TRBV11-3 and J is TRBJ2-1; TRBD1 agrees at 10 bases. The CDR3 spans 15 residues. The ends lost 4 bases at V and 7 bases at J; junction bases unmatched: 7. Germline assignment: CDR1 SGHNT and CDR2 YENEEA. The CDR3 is CASSSRDRGPNEQFF. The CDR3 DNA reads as TGTGCCAGCAGCTCGCGGGACAGGGGCCCGAATGAGCAGTTCTTC.

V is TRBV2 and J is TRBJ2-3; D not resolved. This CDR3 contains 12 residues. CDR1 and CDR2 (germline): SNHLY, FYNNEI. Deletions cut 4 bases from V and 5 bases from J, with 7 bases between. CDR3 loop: CASSGRVDTQYF. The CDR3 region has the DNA TGTGCCAGCAGTGGTAGGGTAGATACGCAGTATTTT.

In nucleotides, the CDR3 is TGTGCCAGCAGCTTCCACAGCTCCTATGGCTACACCTTC. Protein: CASSFHSSYGYTF. The chain is built from TRBV5-4 and TRBJ1-2; D not certain. The V and J ends lost 2 bases and 4 bases respectively, with 9 bases between them. Germline V gene lookup returns CDR1 SGHNT and CDR2 YYREEE (reference sequence). CDR3 length: 13 amino acids.

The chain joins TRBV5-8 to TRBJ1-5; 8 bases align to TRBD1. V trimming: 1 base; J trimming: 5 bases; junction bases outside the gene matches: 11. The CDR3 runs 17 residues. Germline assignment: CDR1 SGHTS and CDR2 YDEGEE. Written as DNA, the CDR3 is TGTGCCAGCAGCTTGCGTGACAGGGGAGGTTTTGATCAGCCCCAGCATTTT. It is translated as CASSLRDRGGFDQPQHF.

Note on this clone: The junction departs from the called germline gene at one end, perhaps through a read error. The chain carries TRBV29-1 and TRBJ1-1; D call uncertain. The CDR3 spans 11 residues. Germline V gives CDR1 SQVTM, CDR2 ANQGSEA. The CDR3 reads CGVEENTEAFF. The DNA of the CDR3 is TGCGGCGTTGAGGAGAACACTGAAGCTTTCTTT.

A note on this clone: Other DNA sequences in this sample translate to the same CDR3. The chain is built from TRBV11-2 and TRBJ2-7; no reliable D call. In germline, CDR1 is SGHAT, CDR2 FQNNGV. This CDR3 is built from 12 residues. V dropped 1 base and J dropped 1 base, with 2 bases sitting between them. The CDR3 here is CASSLGSYEQYF. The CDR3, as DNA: TGTGCCAGCAGCTTAGGGTCCTACGAGCAGTACTTC.

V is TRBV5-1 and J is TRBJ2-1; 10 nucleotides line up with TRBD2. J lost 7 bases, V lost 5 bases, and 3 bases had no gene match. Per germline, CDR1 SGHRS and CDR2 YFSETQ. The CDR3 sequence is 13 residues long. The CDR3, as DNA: TGCGCCAGCAGACTAGCGGGGCTAAATGAGCAGTTCTTC. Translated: CASRLAGLNEQFF.

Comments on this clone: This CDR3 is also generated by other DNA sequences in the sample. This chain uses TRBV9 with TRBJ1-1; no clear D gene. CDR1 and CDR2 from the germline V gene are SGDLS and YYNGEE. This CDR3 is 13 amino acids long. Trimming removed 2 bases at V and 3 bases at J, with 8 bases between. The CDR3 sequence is CASSVSGYTEAFF. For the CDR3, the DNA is TGTGCCAGCAGCGTTTCAGGTTACACTGAAGCTTTCTTT.

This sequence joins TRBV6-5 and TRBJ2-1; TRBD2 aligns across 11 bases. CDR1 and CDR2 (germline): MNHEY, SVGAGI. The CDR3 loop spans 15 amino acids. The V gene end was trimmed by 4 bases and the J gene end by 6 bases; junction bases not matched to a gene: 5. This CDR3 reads CASSFLAGGSNEQFF. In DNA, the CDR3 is TGTGCCAGCAGTTTTCTAGCGGGGGGCTCCAATGAGCAGTTCTTC.

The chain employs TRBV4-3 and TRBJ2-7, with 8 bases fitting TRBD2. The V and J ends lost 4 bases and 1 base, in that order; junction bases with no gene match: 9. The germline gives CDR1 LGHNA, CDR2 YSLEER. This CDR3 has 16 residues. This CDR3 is CASSPGSGGASYEQYF. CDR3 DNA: TGCGCCAGCAGCCCGGGAAGCGGGGGCGCTTCCTACGAGCAGTACTTC.

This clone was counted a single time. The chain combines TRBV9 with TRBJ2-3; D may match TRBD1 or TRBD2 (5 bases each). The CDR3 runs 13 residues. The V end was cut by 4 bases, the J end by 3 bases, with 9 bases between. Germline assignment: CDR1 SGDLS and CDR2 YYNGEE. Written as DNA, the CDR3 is TGTGCCAGCAGCCCAGGGAGTACAGATACGCAGTATTTT. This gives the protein CASSPGSTDTQYF.

The CDR3 region has the DNA TGTGCCAGCAGTGCCCCAGGGGGCATCTATGGCTACACCTTC. It specifies CASSAPGGIYGYTF. The chain is built from TRBV6-1 and TRBJ1-2; 8 bases line up with TRBD1. The trim removed 4 bases at V and 4 bases at J, leaving 5 bases unmatched. The CDR3 has 14 residues. The germline gives CDR1 MNHNS, CDR2 SASEGT.

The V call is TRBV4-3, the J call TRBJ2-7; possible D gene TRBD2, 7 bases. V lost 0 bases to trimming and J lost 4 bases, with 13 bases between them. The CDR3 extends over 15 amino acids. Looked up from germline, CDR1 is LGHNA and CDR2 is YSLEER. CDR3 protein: CASSQDRGARYEQYF. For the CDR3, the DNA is TGCGCCAGCAGCCAAGATCGGGGGGCTAGATACGAGCAGTACTTC.

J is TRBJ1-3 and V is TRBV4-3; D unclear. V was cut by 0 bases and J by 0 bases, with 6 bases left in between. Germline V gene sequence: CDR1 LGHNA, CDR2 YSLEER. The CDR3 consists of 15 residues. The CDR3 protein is CASSQDLSSGNTIYF. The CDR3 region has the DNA TGCGCCAGCAGCCAAGATCTGAGCTCTGGAAACACCATATATTTT.

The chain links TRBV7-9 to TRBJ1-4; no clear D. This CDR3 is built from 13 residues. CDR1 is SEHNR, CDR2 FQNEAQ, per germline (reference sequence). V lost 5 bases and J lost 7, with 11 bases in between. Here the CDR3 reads CASSPSGIEKLFF. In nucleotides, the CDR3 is TGTGCCAGCAGCCCAAGCGGAATTGAAAAACTGTTTTTT.

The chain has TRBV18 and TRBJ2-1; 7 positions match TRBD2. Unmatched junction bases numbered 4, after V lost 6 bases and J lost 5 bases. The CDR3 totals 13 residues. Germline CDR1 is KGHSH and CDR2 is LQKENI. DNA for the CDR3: TGTGCCAGCTCCGGGACTACCAACAATGAGCAGTTCTTC. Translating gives CASSGTTNNEQFF.

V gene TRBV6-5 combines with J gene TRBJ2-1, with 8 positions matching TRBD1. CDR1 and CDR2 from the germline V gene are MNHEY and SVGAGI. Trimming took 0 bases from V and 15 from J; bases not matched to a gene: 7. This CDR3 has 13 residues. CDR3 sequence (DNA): TGTGCCAGCAGTTACTCCGACAGGGGATTGGCGTTCTTC. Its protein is CASSYSDRGLAFF.

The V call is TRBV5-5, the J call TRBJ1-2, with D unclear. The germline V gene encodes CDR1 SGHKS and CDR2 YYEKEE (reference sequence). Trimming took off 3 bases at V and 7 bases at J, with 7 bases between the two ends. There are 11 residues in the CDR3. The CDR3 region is CASSWVGGYTF. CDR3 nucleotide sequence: TGTGCCAGCAGCTGGGTTGGTGGCTACACCTTC. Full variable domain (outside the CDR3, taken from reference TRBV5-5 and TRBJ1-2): DAGVTQSPTHLIKTRGQQVTLRCSPISGHKSVSWYQQVLGQGPQFIFQYYEKEERGRGNFPDRFSARQFPNYSSELNVNALLLGDSALYLCASSWVGGYTFGSGTRLTVV.

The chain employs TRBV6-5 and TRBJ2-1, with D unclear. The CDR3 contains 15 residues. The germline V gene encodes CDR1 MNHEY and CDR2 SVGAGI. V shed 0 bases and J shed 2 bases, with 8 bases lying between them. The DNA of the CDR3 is TGTGCCAGCAGTTACTCACGAGACCCCTACAATGAGCAGTTCTTC. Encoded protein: CASSYSRDPYNEQFF.

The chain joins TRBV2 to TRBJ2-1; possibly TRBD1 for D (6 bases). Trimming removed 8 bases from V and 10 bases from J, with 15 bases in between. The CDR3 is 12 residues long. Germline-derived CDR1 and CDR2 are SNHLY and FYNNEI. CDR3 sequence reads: CASASMTGEQFF. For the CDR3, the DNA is TGTGCCAGCGCGTCCATGACAGGCGAGCAGTTCTTC.

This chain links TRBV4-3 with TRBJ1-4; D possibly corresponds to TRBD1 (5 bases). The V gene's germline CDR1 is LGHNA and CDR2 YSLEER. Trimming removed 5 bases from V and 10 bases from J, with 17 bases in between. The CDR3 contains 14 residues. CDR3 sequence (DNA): TGCGCCAGCAGCTCCGGGACCTACGTTGGAAAACTGTTTTTT. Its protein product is CASSSGTYVGKLFF.

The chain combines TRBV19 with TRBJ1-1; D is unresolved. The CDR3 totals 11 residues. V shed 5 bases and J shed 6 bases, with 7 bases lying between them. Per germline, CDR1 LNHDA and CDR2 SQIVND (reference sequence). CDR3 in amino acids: CASSYSAEAFF. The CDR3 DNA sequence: TGTGCCAGTAGTTATAGCGCTGAAGCTTTCTTT.

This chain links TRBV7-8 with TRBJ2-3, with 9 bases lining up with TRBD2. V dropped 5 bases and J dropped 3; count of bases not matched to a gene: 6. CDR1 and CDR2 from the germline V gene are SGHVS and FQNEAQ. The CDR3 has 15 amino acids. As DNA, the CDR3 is TGTGCCAGCAGCCACGCTAGCGGGGCGACAGATACGCAGTATTTT. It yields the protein CASSHASGATDTQYF.